The 8 T cell receptor beta chains below all came from one sample that was sequenced in a study of T-cell memory formation after mild COVID-19. TCRdb re-analysed the 5' RACE reads in MiXCR, keeping a single row per CDR3 protein. Here the sample spans roughly 160,000 distinct CDR3 sequences, about an eighth being singletons. Sequencing input: PBMCs or a T cell subset sorted from them (not recorded which). These receptors were obtained from a man younger than 30 who had mild COVID-19 (a few samples of this study predate the infection). Cell type and time point are not known.

V and J are TRBV3-1 and TRBJ2-1; D is possibly TRBD1 (6 bases). Deletions cut 4 bases from V and 5 bases from J, with 27 bases between. The CDR3 covers 19 residues. The germline CDR1 and CDR2 sequences are LGHDT and YNNKEL (reference sequence). The CDR3 sequence is CASSPTLSTGTSFNNEQFF. In nucleotides, the CDR3 is TGTGCCAGCAGCCCGACCCTCTCCACGGGGACATCATTCAACAATGAGCAGTTCTTC.

CDR3 DNA sequence: TGTGCCTGGGAATACACAGATACGCAGTATTTT. Its protein is CAWEYTDTQYF. The genes are TRBV30 and TRBJ2-3; no definite D call. Trimming took off 5 bases at V and 2 bases at J, with 5 bases between the two ends. This CDR3 region has 11 residues. Germline-derived CDR1 and CDR2 are GTSNPN and SVGIG (reference sequence).

The V and J genes are TRBV5-4 and TRBJ2-4, with a possible D match to TRBD2 (6 bases). Trimming stripped 4 bases from V and 6 bases from J, with 14 bases between. The germline CDR1 and CDR2 sequences are SGHNT and YYREEE (reference sequence). The CDR3 consists of 14 residues. The CDR3 loop is CASSPGSEGNIQYF. Here the CDR3 DNA reads TGTGCCAGCAGCCCAGGCTCGGAGGGAAACATTCAGTACTTC.

The chain joins TRBV6-1 to TRBJ2-4; no firm D call. The germline V and J ends were trimmed by 7 bases and 6 bases, with 10 bases remaining between them. Germline V CDR1 and CDR2: MNHNS, SASEGT. CDR3 length equals 12 residues. The CDR3 sequence: CASKKRRNIQYF. Written as DNA, the CDR3 is TGTGCCAGCAAAAAGAGGCGAAACATTCAGTACTTC.

This chain links TRBV7-2 with TRBJ2-5; D remains ambiguous. Trimming shortened V by 4 bases and J by 1 base, and 10 bases separated the two germline ends. The CDR3 has 14 amino acids. The germline V gene encodes CDR1 SGHTA and CDR2 FQGNSA. The CDR3 DNA sequence: TGTGCCAGCAGCTCATATGGCGCCCAAGAGACCCAGTACTTC. This gives the protein CASSSYGAQETQYF.

The V call is TRBV7-9, the J call TRBJ2-3; D ambiguous. This CDR3 contains 17 residues. Germline CDR1 is SEHNR and CDR2 is FQNEAQ (reference sequence). Trimming left V 5 bases short and J 2 bases short, with 20 bases between. This chain's CDR3 is CASSPNLATRYTDTQYF. Here the CDR3 DNA reads TGTGCCAGCAGCCCGAACCTGGCCACGCGCTACACAGATACGCAGTATTTT.

The CDR3: CASSYSTPGRVTQYF. CDR3 bases: TGTGCCAGCAGTTACTCGACCCCGGGCAGGGTGACGCAGTATTTT. V gene TRBV6-2 or TRBV6-3 combines with J gene TRBJ2-3, with D possibly being TRBD1 (5 bases). The CDR3 loop spans 15 amino acids. Germline-derived CDR1 and CDR2 are MNHEY and SVGEGT. Trimming shortened V by 0 bases and J by 9 bases, and 16 bases separated the two germline ends.

This clonotype was counted between two and nine times. This chain joins TRBV6-5 and TRBJ2-5; unclear D gene. The V and J ends lost 7 bases and 5 bases respectively, with 14 bases between them. CDR3 length: 13 amino acids. The germline V gene encodes CDR1 MNHEY and CDR2 SVGAGI. The CDR3 DNA is TGTGCCAGCACCCCGGTAGCCGGGGAGACCCAGTACTTC. Its translation: CASTPVAGETQYF.